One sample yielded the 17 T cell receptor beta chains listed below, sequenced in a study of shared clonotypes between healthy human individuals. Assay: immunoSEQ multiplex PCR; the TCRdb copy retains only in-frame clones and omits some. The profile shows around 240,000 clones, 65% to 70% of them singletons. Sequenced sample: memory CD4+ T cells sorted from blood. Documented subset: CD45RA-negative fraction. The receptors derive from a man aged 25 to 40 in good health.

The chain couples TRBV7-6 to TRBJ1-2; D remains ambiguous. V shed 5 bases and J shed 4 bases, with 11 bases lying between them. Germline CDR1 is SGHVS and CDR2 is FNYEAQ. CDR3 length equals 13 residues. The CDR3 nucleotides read TGTGCCAGCAGCCCCGCGGACGGCTATGGCTACACCTTC. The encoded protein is CASSPADGYGYTF.

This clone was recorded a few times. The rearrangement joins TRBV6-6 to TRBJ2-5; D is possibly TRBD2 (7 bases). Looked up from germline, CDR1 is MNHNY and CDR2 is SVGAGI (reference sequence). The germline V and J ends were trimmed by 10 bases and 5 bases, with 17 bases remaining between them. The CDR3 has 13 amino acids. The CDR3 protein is CATVRGASETQYF. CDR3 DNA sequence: TGTGCCACCGTACGGGGGGCTAGTGAGACCCAGTACTTC.

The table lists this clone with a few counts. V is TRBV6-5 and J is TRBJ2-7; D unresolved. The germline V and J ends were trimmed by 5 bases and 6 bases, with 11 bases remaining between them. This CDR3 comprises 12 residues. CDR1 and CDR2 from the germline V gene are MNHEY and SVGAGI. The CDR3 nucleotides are TGTGCCAGCAGTGAAGCCCTTCCCGAGCAGTACTTC. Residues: CASSEALPEQYF.

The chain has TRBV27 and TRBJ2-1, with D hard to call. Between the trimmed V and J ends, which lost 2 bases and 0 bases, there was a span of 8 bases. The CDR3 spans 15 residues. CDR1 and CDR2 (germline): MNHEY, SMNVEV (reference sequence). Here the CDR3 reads CASSLATPSYNEQFF. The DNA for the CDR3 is TGTGCCAGCAGTTTAGCCACGCCCTCCTACAATGAGCAGTTCTTC.

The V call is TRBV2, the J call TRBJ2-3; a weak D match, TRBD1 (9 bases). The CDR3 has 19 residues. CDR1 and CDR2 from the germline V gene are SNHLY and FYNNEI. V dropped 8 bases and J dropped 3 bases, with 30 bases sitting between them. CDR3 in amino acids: CASDGPGGTGTRVTDTQYF. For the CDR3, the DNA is TGTGCCAGCGACGGGCCCGGGGGGACAGGGACTAGAGTGACAGATACGCAGTATTTT.

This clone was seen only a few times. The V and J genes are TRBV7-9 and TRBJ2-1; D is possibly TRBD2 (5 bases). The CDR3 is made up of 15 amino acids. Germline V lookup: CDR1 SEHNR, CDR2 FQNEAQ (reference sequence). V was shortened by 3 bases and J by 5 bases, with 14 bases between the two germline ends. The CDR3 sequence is CASSFGRMGDNEQFF. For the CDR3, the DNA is TGTGCCAGCAGCTTTGGTCGAATGGGAGACAATGAGCAGTTCTTC.

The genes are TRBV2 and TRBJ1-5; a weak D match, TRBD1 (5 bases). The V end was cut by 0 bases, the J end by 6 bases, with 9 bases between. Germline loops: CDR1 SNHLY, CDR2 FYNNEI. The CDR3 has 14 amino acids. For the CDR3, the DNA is TGTGCCAGCAGTGAAGCAAATGGGGGTCAGCCCCAGCATTTT. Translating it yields CASSEANGGQPQHF.

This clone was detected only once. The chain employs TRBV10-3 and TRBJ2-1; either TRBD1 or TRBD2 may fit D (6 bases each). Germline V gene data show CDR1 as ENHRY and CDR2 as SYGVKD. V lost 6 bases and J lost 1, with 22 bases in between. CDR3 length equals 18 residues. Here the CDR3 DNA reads TGTGCCATCAGCGGGAGAGGCAAGGGGGATAGGTCCTACAATGAGCAGTTCTTC. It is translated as CAISGRGKGDRSYNEQFF.

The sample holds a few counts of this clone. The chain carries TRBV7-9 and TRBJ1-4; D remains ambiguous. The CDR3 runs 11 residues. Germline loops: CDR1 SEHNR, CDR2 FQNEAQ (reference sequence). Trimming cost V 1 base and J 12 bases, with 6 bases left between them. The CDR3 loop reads CASSLEVELFF. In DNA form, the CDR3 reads TGTGCCAGCAGCTTAGAGGTGGAACTGTTTTTT.

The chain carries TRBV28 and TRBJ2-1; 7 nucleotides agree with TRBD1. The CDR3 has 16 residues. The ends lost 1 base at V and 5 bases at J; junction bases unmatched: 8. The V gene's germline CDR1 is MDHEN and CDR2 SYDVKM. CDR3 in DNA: TGTGCCAGCAGTTTATTATCCGGACAGGAGAACAATGAGCAGTTCTTC. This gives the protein CASSLLSGQENNEQFF.

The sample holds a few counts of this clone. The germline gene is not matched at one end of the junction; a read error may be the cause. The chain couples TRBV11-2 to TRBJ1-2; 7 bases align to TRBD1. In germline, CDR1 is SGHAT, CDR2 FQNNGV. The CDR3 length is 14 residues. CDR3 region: CASSLDRTGGGYTF. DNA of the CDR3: TGTGCCAGCAGCCTAGACAGGACAGGAGGCGGCTACACCTTC.

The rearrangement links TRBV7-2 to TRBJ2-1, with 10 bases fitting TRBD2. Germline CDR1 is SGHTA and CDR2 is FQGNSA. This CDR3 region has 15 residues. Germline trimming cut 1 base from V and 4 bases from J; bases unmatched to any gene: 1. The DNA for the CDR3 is TGTGCCAGCAGCTTAGAGGGACTAGCGTACAATGAGCAGTTCTTC. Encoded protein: CASSLEGLAYNEQFF.

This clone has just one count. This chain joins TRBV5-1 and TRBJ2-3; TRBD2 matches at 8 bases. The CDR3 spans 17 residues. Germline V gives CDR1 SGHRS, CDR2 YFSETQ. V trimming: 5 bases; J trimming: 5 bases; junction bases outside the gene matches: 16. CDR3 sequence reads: CASRLGASSGSVDTQYF. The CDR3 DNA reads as TGCGCCAGCAGGTTAGGTGCCTCCAGCGGGAGTGTAGATACGCAGTATTTT.

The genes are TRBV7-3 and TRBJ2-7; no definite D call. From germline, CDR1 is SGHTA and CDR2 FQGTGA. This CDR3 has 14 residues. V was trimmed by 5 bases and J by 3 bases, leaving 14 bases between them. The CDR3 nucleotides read TGTGCCAGCAGCGCCTTAGGCGGAAACTACGAGCAGTACTTC. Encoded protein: CASSALGGNYEQYF.

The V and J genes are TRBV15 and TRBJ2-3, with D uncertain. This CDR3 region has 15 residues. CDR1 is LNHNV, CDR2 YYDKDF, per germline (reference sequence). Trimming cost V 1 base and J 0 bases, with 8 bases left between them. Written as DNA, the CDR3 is TGTGCCACCAGCAGAGCGGCGGAAAGCACAGATACGCAGTATTTT. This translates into CATSRAAESTDTQYF.

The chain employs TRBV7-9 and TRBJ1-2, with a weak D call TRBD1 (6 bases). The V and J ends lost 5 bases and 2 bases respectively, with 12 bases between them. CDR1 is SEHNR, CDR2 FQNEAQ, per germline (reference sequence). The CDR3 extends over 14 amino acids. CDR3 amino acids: CASSRSGQNYGYTF. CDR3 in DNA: TGTGCCAGCAGCCGTAGCGGACAGAACTATGGCTACACCTTC.

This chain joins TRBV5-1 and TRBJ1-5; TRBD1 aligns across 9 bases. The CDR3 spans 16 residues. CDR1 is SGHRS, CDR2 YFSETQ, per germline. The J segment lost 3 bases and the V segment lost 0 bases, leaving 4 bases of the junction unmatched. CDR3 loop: CASSLGGQGFNQPQHF. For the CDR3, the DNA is TGCGCCAGCAGCTTGGGGGGACAGGGATTCAATCAGCCCCAGCATTTT.